This TCR beta chain is drawn from a study of CD8+ T cells in alopecia areata. Study-level background: Oral tofacitinib (5 to 10 mg twice daily) was administered to treated patients. Broader study findings: Clonality was higher in lesional than normal scalp, especially in alopecia totalis/universalis. Besides other cells, scalp samples also yield sequences of resident alphabeta T cells from normal skin.

Once RNA had been extracted, it was reverse transcribed into cDNA to act as the sequencing template. Here immunoSEQ multiplex PCR was the method, and the copy in TCRdb shows in-frame clones only, minus some. The profile shows 100,000 to 150,000 clones, roughly three fifths of them singletons. Specimens obtained from alopecia areata patients comprised lesional scalp punch biopsies and peripheral blood. For this clone: Its antigen is unknown.

The origin of this receptor is a human donor with alopecia areata. The sample was CD4+ T cells sorted from blood, taken at week 0.

CDR3 loop: CASSAGQGETQYF. As DNA, the CDR3 is TGTGCCAGCAGCGCGGGGCAAGGAGAGACCCAGTACTTC. This chain connects TRBV9 to TRBJ2-5; D may be TRBD1 or TRBD2 (5 bases each). The CDR3 sequence is 13 residues long. Germline V CDR1 and CDR2: SGDLS, YYNGEE. Trimming removed 3 bases from V and 4 bases from J, with 10 bases in between.